This TCR beta chain was found in a study of blood T cell repertoires in COVID-19. Turning to the study itself: Acute-phase and convalescent COVID-19 samples originated in the United States, Italy and Spain. PBMCs, B-cell-depleted T cells, or T cells were the source of the cDNA or gDNA that made up the material.

V gave up 4 bases and J gave up 11 bases; unmatched junction bases: 9. CDR1 and CDR2 from the germline V gene are SNHLY and FYNNEI. CDR3 length: 14 amino acids. Enrolled during active infection, Seattle patients were then followed longitudinally. Per the original data handling: Estimates of nucleated cell counts were drawn from the amplification of reference gene primers. Data came from immunoSEQ multiplex PCR; TCRdb stores just in-frame clones and leaves some out. The DNA gave D and trimming, while V, J and clone size come from that table. Of around 63,000 clones listed, about four fifths are singletons.

V and J are TRBV2 and TRBJ2-7; 12 bases agree with TRBD2. The sequence came from a man between 60 and 75 years old with COVID-19, enrolled during active disease. The sequencing input was peripheral blood. The CDR3 protein is CASSGRLAGVYEYF. CDR3 coding DNA: TGTGCCAGCAGTGGAAGACTAGCGGGAGTGTACGAGTACTTC. The full variable domain, with the rest looked up from reference TRBV2 and TRBJ2-7, is EPEVTQTPSHQVTQMGQEVILRCVPISNHLYFYWYRQILGQKVEFLVSFYNNEISEKSEIFDDQFSVERPDGSNFTLKIRSTKLEDSAMYFCASSGRLAGVYEYFGPGTRLTVT.